These 25 T cell receptor beta chains were sequenced from one sample in a study of blood T cell repertoires in COVID-19. Clones were sequenced by immunoSEQ multiplex PCR, and TCRdb holds only the in-frame ones, with some missing. The sample lists 430,000 or so clones; 80% to 90% were seen once. Sequencing was performed on peripheral blood. The receptors were sampled from a young man with COVID-19, enrolled during active disease.

The V and J genes are TRBV19 and TRBJ2-7, with D tentatively TRBD1 (6 bases). The CDR3 loop spans 12 amino acids. V shed 0 bases and J shed 10 bases, with 10 bases lying between them. Germline CDR1 reads LNHDA; CDR2 reads SQIVND (reference sequence). The CDR3 is CASSIDRDTQYF. For the CDR3, the DNA is TGTGCCAGTAGTATAGATCGGGACACCCAGTACTTC.

The CDR3 DNA sequence: TGTGCCAGCAGCTTAGTAGTCTACGAGCAGTACTTC. Encoded protein: CASSLVVYEQYF. The V and J genes are TRBV7-8 and TRBJ2-7, with D unclear. This CDR3 has 12 amino acids. V was cut by 1 base and J by 3 bases, with 4 bases left in between. The V gene's germline CDR1 is SGHVS and CDR2 FQNEAQ.

This rearrangement joins TRBV5-1 to TRBJ2-7, with a tentative D call TRBD2 (6 bases). Germline CDR1 is SGHRS and CDR2 is YFSETQ. The V gene lost 0 bases and the J gene lost 3 bases, with 10 bases spanning the gap. This CDR3 comprises 14 residues. Here the CDR3 reads CASSLEWGGYEQYF. The CDR3 DNA reads TGCGCCAGCAGCTTGGAATGGGGAGGCTACGAGCAGTACTTC.

The J gene is TRBJ2-7, the V gene TRBV7-9; D may be TRBD1 (7 bases). This CDR3 region has 15 residues. The V end lost 2 bases, the J end lost 2 bases, and 13 bases lay between the germline ends. In germline, CDR1 is SEHNR, CDR2 FQNEAQ (reference sequence). CDR3 nucleotides: TGTGCCAGCAGCTTAAAGGCAGGGGGGCCCTACGAGCAGTACTTC. This translates into CASSLKAGGPYEQYF. The variable domain in full, with the rest retrieved from reference TRBV7-9 and TRBJ2-7, is DTGVSQNPRHKITKRGQNVTFRCDPISEHNRLYWYRQTLGQGPEFLTYFQNEAQLEKSRLLSDRFSAERPKGSFSTLEIQRTEQGDSAMYLCASSLKAGGPYEQYFGPGTRLTVT.

DNA of the CDR3: TGTGCCAGCAGTCTAAAACCCTACGAGCAGTACTTC. Its translation is CASSLKPYEQYF. The rearrangement links TRBV28 to TRBJ2-7; D is uncertain. This CDR3 comprises 12 residues. In germline, CDR1 is MDHEN, CDR2 SYDVKM. Trimming took 5 bases from V and 2 from J, leaving 7 bases between them.

The J gene is TRBJ1-6, the V gene TRBV5-1; possible D gene TRBD1, 5 bases. Trimming stripped 0 bases from V and 9 bases from J, with 13 bases between. CDR1 is SGHRS, CDR2 YFSETQ, per germline. The CDR3 totals 15 residues. The DNA for the CDR3 is TGCGCCAGCAGCTTGGGGGCCGGGGGGGGTTCACCCCTCCACTTT. Its protein product is CASSLGAGGGSPLHF.

The CDR3 sequence: CASSLRSGGRELFF. The CDR3 region has the DNA TGTGCCAGCAGCTTGCGTAGCGGGGGGCGGGAGCTGTTTTTT. The gene calls are TRBV5-5 and TRBJ2-2, with 10 nucleotides matching TRBD2. V was clipped by 1 base and J by 9 bases; unmatched bases: 3. The CDR3 is made up of 14 amino acids. Germline V lookup: CDR1 SGHKS, CDR2 YYEKEE (reference sequence).

The rearrangement links TRBV19 to TRBJ1-5; 8 bases map to TRBD1. The junction had 12 bases not matched to a gene; V was cut back by 10 bases and J by 1 base. The CDR3 totals 16 residues. The germline V gene has CDR1 LNHDA and CDR2 SQIVND (reference sequence). The CDR3 protein is CATRMTGALSNQPQHF. Written as DNA, the CDR3 is TGTGCCACTAGAATGACAGGGGCCTTGAGCAATCAGCCCCAGCATTTT.

CDR3 loop: CASSFGTGDAFF. CDR3 nucleotide sequence: TGCGCCAGCAGCTTTGGGACAGGGGACGCTTTCTTT. V usage is TRBV5-1 and J usage is TRBJ1-1, with 10 bases that match TRBD1. The CDR3 totals 12 residues. Germline CDR1 SGHRS, CDR2 YFSETQ. Unmatched junction bases numbered 3, after V lost 2 bases and J lost 11 bases.

The chain employs TRBV7-9 and TRBJ1-4, with TRBD1 matching over 7 bases. The trim removed 5 bases at V and 7 bases at J, leaving 7 bases unmatched. The CDR3 contains 14 residues. CDR1 SEHNR and CDR2 FQNEAQ come from the germline V gene (reference sequence). DNA of the CDR3: TGTGCCAGCAGCCCAACAGGGGTGGTTGAAAAACTGTTTTTT. Residues: CASSPTGVVEKLFF.

The rearrangement uses TRBV6-1 and TRBJ1-3, with unresolved D. This CDR3 has 14 residues. Germline CDR1 reads MNHNS; CDR2 reads SASEGT. Between the trimmed V and J ends, which lost 3 bases and 4 bases, there was a span of 10 bases. CDR3 residues: CASSERFGGNTIYF. The CDR3 bases are TGTGCCAGCAGTGAGAGGTTTGGGGGAAACACCATATATTTT.

A remark on this clone: Mismatch with germline at one junction end may stem from a read error. Other DNA sequences from this sample encode an identical CDR3 as well. This sequence joins TRBV25-1 and TRBJ1-2, with TRBD1 matching over 7 bases. The CDR3 consists of 15 residues. CDR1 and CDR2 from the germline V gene are MGHDK and SYGVNS. CDR3 sequence: CASSPQGIGAYGYTF. CDR3 DNA sequence: TGTGCCAGCAGTCCACAGGGGATCGGCGCCTATGGCTACACCTTT.

The rearrangement uses TRBV14 and TRBJ2-1; 11 nucleotides line up with TRBD2. The CDR3 sequence is 15 residues long. V lost 6 bases and J lost 4; bases outside the gene matches: 5. Germline V gene sequence: CDR1 SGHDN, CDR2 FVKESK. The CDR3 DNA follows: TGTGCCAGCAGGCCTAGCGGGGGGTTTTACAATGAGCAGTTCTTC. Protein sequence: CASRPSGGFYNEQFF. Drawing the rest from reference TRBV14 and TRBJ2-1, the complete variable domain is EAGVTQFPSHSVIEKGQTVTLRCDPISGHDNLYWYRRVMGKEIKFLLHFVKESKQDESGMPNNRFLAERTGGTYSTLKVQPAELEDSGVYFCASRPSGGFYNEQFFGPGTRLTVL.

The table lists this clone with a count of one. The chain uses TRBV11-2 and TRBJ2-2; TRBD1 matches at 7 bases. Germline V gives CDR1 SGHAT, CDR2 FQNNGV. The CDR3 spans 15 residues. V gave up 5 bases and J gave up 7 bases; unmatched junction bases: 10. The chain's CDR3 is CASSLTGASVGELFF. The CDR3 DNA follows: TGTGCCAGCAGCCTTACAGGGGCGAGTGTCGGGGAGCTGTTTTTT.

The rearrangement joins TRBV6-6 to TRBJ1-4, with unresolved D. V was pared by 0 bases and J by 6 bases, with 11 bases between. Germline V gene sequence: CDR1 MNHNY, CDR2 SVGAGI (reference sequence). The CDR3 consists of 15 residues. The CDR3 bases are TGTGCCAGCAGTTACTCGAACGGGGTCTATGAAAAACTGTTTTTT. Amino acids: CASSYSNGVYEKLFF.

V is TRBV3-1 (or the pseudogene TRBV3-2) and J is TRBJ2-2; D not certain. The CDR3 sequence is 16 residues long. Trimming left V 4 bases short and J 2 bases short, with 14 bases between. Germline V gene sequence: CDR1 LGHDT, CDR2 YNNKEL (reference sequence). CDR3 bases: TGTGCCAGCAGCCCTTCCCGAGGCAGAAACACCGGGGAGCTGTTTTTT. This translates into CASSPSRGRNTGELFF.

The chain couples TRBV19 to TRBJ2-7; 9 nucleotides line up with TRBD1. CDR1 is LNHDA, CDR2 SQIVND, per germline (reference sequence). The J segment lost 5 bases and the V segment lost 8 bases, leaving 4 bases of the junction unmatched. CDR3 size: 12 residues. The CDR3 region has the DNA TGTGCCAGTGGGGACAGGGACCACGAGCAGTACTTC. Its protein product is CASGDRDHEQYF.

V usage is TRBV19 and J usage is TRBJ1-2; the D gene is possibly TRBD1 (6 bases). Per the germline V gene, CDR1 is LNHDA and CDR2 is SQIVND (reference sequence). The CDR3 consists of 14 residues. Trimming removed 0 bases from V and 2 bases from J, with 7 bases in between. The CDR3 DNA is TGTGCCAGTAGTATAGAGACAGGAAACTATGGCTACACCTTC. This codes for CASSIETGNYGYTF.

The chain carries TRBV6-5 and TRBJ2-7; possibly TRBD1 for D (6 bases). CDR1 is MNHEY and CDR2 is SVGAGI in the germline V gene. V lost 6 bases and J 2 bases, leaving 14 bases between the germline ends. The CDR3 is 14 amino acids. The DNA of the CDR3 is TGTGCCAGCAGCCTAGACAGGCCCCCCTACGAGCAGTACTTC. This translates into CASSLDRPPYEQYF.

The genes are TRBV6-2 or TRBV6-3 and TRBJ1-6; D gene uncertain. V was cut by 4 bases and J by 7 bases, with 8 bases left in between. This CDR3 is 13 amino acids long. Germline loops: CDR1 MNHEY, CDR2 SVGEGT. The CDR3 here is CASSWASNSPLHF. As DNA, the CDR3 is TGTGCCAGCAGTTGGGCCTCAAATTCACCCCTCCACTTT.

This sequence joins TRBV5-4 and TRBJ2-3; 11 bases map to TRBD2. The germline gives CDR1 SGHNT, CDR2 YYREEE (reference sequence). The CDR3 totals 16 residues. The trim removed 2 bases at V and 2 bases at J, leaving 4 bases unmatched. The CDR3 region has the DNA TGTGCCAGCAGCTTAGAACTAGCGGGAGTCACAGATACGCAGTATTTT. Its translation: CASSLELAGVTDTQYF.

V and J are TRBV24-1 and TRBJ1-5, with 8 nucleotides matching TRBD1. Germline CDR1 KGHDR, CDR2 SFDVKD. V lost 3 bases, J lost 6 bases, and 6 bases stayed unmatched. The CDR3 loop spans 15 amino acids. CDR3 sequence reads: CATSDGGRGRQPQHF. In nucleotides, the CDR3 is TGTGCCACCAGTGATGGGGGCAGGGGGCGTCAGCCCCAGCATTTT.

The chain uses TRBV9 and TRBJ1-1, with 9 bases identical to TRBD1. The J segment lost 4 bases and the V segment lost 3 bases, leaving 13 bases of the junction unmatched. The V gene's germline CDR1 is SGDLS and CDR2 YYNGEE. The CDR3 sequence is 17 residues long. CDR3 coding DNA: TGTGCCAGCAGCGAAACAGGGGGCGCGAGTTATAGCACTGAAGCTTTCTTT. This gives the protein CASSETGGASYSTEAFF.

This clone appeared a single time. The chain recombines TRBV7-9 with TRBJ1-6; the D is unclear. The CDR3 spans 14 residues. V shed 4 bases and J shed 7 bases, with 11 bases lying between them. Germline V lookup: CDR1 SEHNR, CDR2 FQNEAQ (reference sequence). In DNA form, the CDR3 reads TGTGCCAGCAGCTATGGAGATCTGAATTCACCCCTCCACTTT. As protein: CASSYGDLNSPLHF.

In DNA, the CDR3 is TGTGCCACCAGCAGAGATCCCGGTGTAAGTTACGAGCAGTACTTC. Residues: CATSRDPGVSYEQYF. The chain links TRBV15 to TRBJ2-7; D is uncertain. This CDR3 region has 15 residues. CDR1 is LNHNV, CDR2 YYDKDF, per germline (reference sequence). Between the trimmed V and J ends, which lost 0 bases and 4 bases, there was a span of 13 bases.